This T cell receptor beta chain was captured in a study of patients and donors after allogeneic stem cell transplantation. This clonotype has just a few counts. TCRdb re-analysed the RT-PCR reads in MiXCR, keeping a single row per CDR3 protein. This table holds about 40,000 distinct CDR3 sequences, about 31% found once. The CDR3 runs 14 residues. J gave up 4 bases and V 6 bases, and 2 bases lay outside the gene matches. CDR1 is SGHTA and CDR2 is FQGNSA in the germline V gene. Input material: blood, either unsorted or a sorted T cell fraction (not recorded which). This TCR derives from a human donor who was either an allogeneic HSCT recipient or a stem cell or donor lymphocyte infusion donor (not recorded which). It is not recorded whose cells these are; they may come from a transplant donor. This chain uses TRBV7-2 with TRBJ2-1; 11 bases match TRBD2. The CDR3 DNA sequence: TGTGCCAGCAGACTAGCGGGAGAATACAATGAGCAGTTCTTC. Translated, it gives CASRLAGEYNEQFF.